Below, 9 T cell receptor beta chains from the same sample are listed, as sequenced in a study of vaccination and CD4 T cells after COVID-19. Indicated treatment: approximately nine-day PBMC culture with coronavirus spike peptide pools or control peptides (ViraFEST assay). With the Oncomine TCR Beta short-read assay, DNA from cultured CD4+ T cells was sequenced. TCRdb reprocessed the PCR reads with MiXCR, giving one entry per CDR3 protein. The table records about 21,000 distinct CDR3 sequences, nearly 50% of them present only once. No antigen is known for these receptors. The specimen sequenced was CD4+ T cells from blood, cultured in vitro. The receptor set was obtained from a human donor who had recovered from COVID-19.

The J gene is TRBJ1-4, the V gene TRBV12-3 or TRBV12-4, with a weak D call TRBD1 (5 bases). Trimming stripped 8 bases from V and 8 bases from J, with 21 bases between. The CDR3 totals 15 residues. The CDR3 spells CASCYAGHLGEKLFF. The CDR3 region has the DNA TGTGCCAGCTGCTACGCCGGACATTTGGGGGAAAAACTGTTTTTT.

The chain carries TRBV20-1 and TRBJ1-6; TRBD1 matches at 10 bases. The CDR3 sequence is 13 residues long. The J segment lost 13 bases and the V segment lost 3 bases, leaving 6 bases of the junction unmatched. Germline values: CDR1 DFQATT, CDR2 SNEGSKA (reference sequence). In nucleotides, the CDR3 is TGCAGTGCTAGCGGGACAGGGGACGGGCCCCTCCACTTT. Encoded protein: CSASGTGDGPLHF.

This clonotype was detected a few times. The V gene is TRBV7-6, the J gene TRBJ1-2, with TRBD1 matching 7 bases. The V gene's germline CDR1 is SGHVS and CDR2 FNYEAQ. The V gene end was trimmed by 2 bases and the J gene end by 6 bases; junction bases not matched to a gene: 6. CDR3 length: 14 residues. The CDR3 loop is CASSLLQGRDGYTF. DNA for the CDR3: TGTGCCAGCAGCTTATTACAGGGGAGGGATGGCTACACCTTC.

This clonotype has just one count. The chain combines TRBV6-2 or TRBV6-3 with TRBJ2-4, with a weak D call TRBD2 (6 bases). The CDR3 has 19 residues. The germline CDR1 and CDR2 sequences are MNHEY and SVGEGT. V was clipped by 4 bases and J by 0 bases, with 22 bases between them. CDR3 residues: CASSWSGGDDLGAKNIQYF. The CDR3, as DNA: TGTGCCAGCAGTTGGTCGGGCGGGGATGACCTGGGAGCCAAAAACATTCAGTACTTC.

The chain uses TRBV20-1 and TRBJ2-3; unclear D gene. With 1 base removed from V and 1 base from J, the gap between germline ends came to 6 bases. From germline, CDR1 is DFQATT and CDR2 SNEGSKA (reference sequence). This CDR3 is built from 13 residues. The CDR3 loop reads CSARVVGTDTQYF. The CDR3 DNA follows: TGCAGTGCTAGAGTCGTAGGCACAGATACGCAGTATTTT.

This chain links TRBV6-1 with TRBJ1-6; D ambiguous. The CDR3 has 11 amino acids. V dropped 6 bases and J dropped 14 bases, with 11 bases sitting between them. The germline CDR1 and CDR2 sequences are MNHNS and SASEGT. The CDR3 sequence is CASSREGTLHF. The CDR3 nucleotides read TGTGCCAGCAGCCGTGAAGGCACCCTCCACTTT.

The chain uses TRBV28 and TRBJ1-5, with 7 bases fitting TRBD1. The CDR3 spans 16 residues. The germline gives CDR1 MDHEN, CDR2 SYDVKM. V gave up 4 bases and J gave up 0 bases; unmatched junction bases: 6. Here the CDR3 DNA reads TGTGCCAGCAGTTCCAGGACAGGTTATAGCAATCAGCCCCAGCATTTT. Its protein product is CASSSRTGYSNQPQHF.

A single count supports this clonotype. The J gene is TRBJ2-2, the V gene TRBV6-1, with a weak D call TRBD1 (5 bases). CDR1 is MNHNS and CDR2 is SASEGT in the germline V gene. The germline V and J ends were trimmed by 10 bases and 7 bases, with 34 bases remaining between them. This CDR3 contains 19 residues. CDR3 in DNA: TGTGCCACCCAGAGGCAGGGCCTCTACGACGCCTCCCTCGGCGGGGAGCTGTTTTTT. As protein: CATQRQGLYDASLGGELFF.

This chain links TRBV20-1 with TRBJ2-2, with 8 bases lining up with TRBD2. J gave up 6 bases and V 5 bases, and 5 bases lay outside the gene matches. The CDR3 extends over 13 amino acids. Germline CDR1 is DFQATT and CDR2 is SNEGSKA (reference sequence). CDR3 nucleotides: TGCAGTGCTCCCCGGACTAGCCCCGGGGAGCTGTTTTTT. It specifies CSAPRTSPGELFF.